These T cell receptor beta chains were read from a single sample in a study of T cells in Graves' hyperthyroidism and ophthalmopathy. TCRdb processed the multiplex PCR reads anew with MiXCR; each CDR3 protein has one entry. The repertoire includes a few hundred thousand distinct CDR3 sequences, about 45% of them detected once, and 8.2% sits in the top ten. The sequenced sample consisted of peripheral blood or thyroid tissue (not recorded which). These receptor sequences come from a young woman with Graves' hyperthyroidism. Both conserved end residues are part of each CDR3. A D gene is named only where the DNA matches it firmly. Clone sizes are given selectively: once, few, many, or a class where the clone is expanded.

>.|.|TRBJ2-5|TRBV6-1
TGTGCCAGCAGTGAAACAGGGACGACGAGGGAGACCCAGTACTTC
CASSETGTTRETQYF
>TRBD1|many|TRBJ1-4|TRBV7-9
TGTGCCAGCAGCGGGACAGGGGGCAGAGAAAAACTGTTTTTT
CASSGTGGREKLFF
>TRBD1|many|TRBJ2-5|TRBV7-9
TGTGCCAGCAGCTGGGACAGGCAAGAGACCCAGTACTTC
CASSWDRQETQYF
>TRBD1|.|TRBJ1-5|TRBV7-2
TGTGCCAGCAGCTTAAAAAGGGGACAGGGACTGGCTCAGCCCCAGCATTTT
CASSLKRGQGLAQPQHF
>.|few|TRBJ1-1|TRBV5-4
TGTGCCAGCAGCCAGGGACAATCTGAAGCTTTCTTT
CASSQGQSEAFF
>TRBD2|once|TRBJ2-7|TRBV10-3
TGTGCCACAACCGGGACTAGCGGTTCCTACGAGCAGTACTTC
CATTGTSGSYEQYF
>.|.|TRBJ1-4|TRBV29-1
TGCAGCGTTGAGGGGACTGGTGAAAAACTGTTTTTT
CSVEGTGEKLFF
>.|.|TRBJ1-1|TRBV7-9
TGTGCCAGCAGCCCCCGGGAGGGGGGCACTGAAGCTTTCTTT
CASSPREGGTEAFF
>TRBD2|.|TRBJ2-7|TRBV29-1
TGCAGCGTTGACCTTAGTGGGACTAGCTTCGACGAGCAGTACTTC
CSVDLSGTSFDEQYF
>.|few|TRBJ2-5|TRBV24-1
TGTGCCACCAGTGATCCTCCTAATTTTAGCGGCTTTAAAGAGACCCAGTACTTC
CATSDPPNFSGFKETQYF
>TRBD1|many|TRBJ2-7|TRBV7-3
TGTGCCAGCAGTTGGGCGGGGACAGGGGGCTACGAGCAGTACTTC
CASSWAGTGGYEQYF
>.|few|TRBJ1-1|TRBV5-6
TGTGCCAGCAGCCGGGACCCACGCTATGGGAACACTGAAGCTTTCTTT
CASSRDPRYGNTEAFF
>.|few|TRBJ1-1|TRBV9
TGTGCCAGCAGCGTAGGAGTTGGAGAGTTAGGTGACACTGAAGCTTTCTTT
CASSVGVGELGDTEAFF
>TRBD2|.|TRBJ2-7|TRBV20-1
TGCAGTGCTCTTGGGACTAGCTTCGAGCAGTACTTC
CSALGTSFEQYF
>.|.|TRBJ1-4|TRBV7-3
TGTGCCAGCAGCTTAACCAGGGAGGCTGGAAAACTGTTTTTT
CASSLTREAGKLFF
>.|.|TRBJ2-2|TRBV15
TGTGCCACCAGCACAGGGGAGCTGTTTTTT
CATSTGELFF
>.|many|TRBJ2-2|TRBV24-1
TGTGCCACCAGTGATTTCACCGGGGAGCTGTTTTTT
CATSDFTGELFF
>.|.|TRBJ2-5|TRBV15
TGTGCCACCAGCAGTCATTGGGTGGAGACCCAGTACTTC
CATSSHWVETQYF
>TRBD2|many|TRBJ2-5|TRBV15
TGTGCCACCAGCAGGGGAACTAGCGGGAGGACCAAGGAGACCCAGTACTTC
CATSRGTSGRTKETQYF
>.|many|TRBJ1-5|TRBV7-9
TGTGCCAGCAGCTTCGGCGCACGGCCCCAGCATTTT
CASSFGARPQHF
>TRBD1|.|TRBJ2-6|TRBV7-3
TGTGCCAGCAGCCCGGGACAGAGTAGCTCTGGGGCCAACGTCCTGACTTTC
CASSPGQSSSGANVLTF
>.|.|TRBJ2-7|TRBV25-1
TGTGCCAGCAGTGAGGGCGGCCAGGGTGGCTACGAGCAGTACTTC
CASSEGGQGGYEQYF
>.|.|TRBJ2-7|TRBV7-7
TGCGCCAGCAGCCCAGTGGACAGCTACGAGCAGTACTTC
CASSPVDSYEQYF
>.|.|TRBJ1-1|TRBV7-2
TGTGCCAGCAGCTCACCGACAGTATCTGAAGCTTTCTTT
CASSSPTVSEAFF